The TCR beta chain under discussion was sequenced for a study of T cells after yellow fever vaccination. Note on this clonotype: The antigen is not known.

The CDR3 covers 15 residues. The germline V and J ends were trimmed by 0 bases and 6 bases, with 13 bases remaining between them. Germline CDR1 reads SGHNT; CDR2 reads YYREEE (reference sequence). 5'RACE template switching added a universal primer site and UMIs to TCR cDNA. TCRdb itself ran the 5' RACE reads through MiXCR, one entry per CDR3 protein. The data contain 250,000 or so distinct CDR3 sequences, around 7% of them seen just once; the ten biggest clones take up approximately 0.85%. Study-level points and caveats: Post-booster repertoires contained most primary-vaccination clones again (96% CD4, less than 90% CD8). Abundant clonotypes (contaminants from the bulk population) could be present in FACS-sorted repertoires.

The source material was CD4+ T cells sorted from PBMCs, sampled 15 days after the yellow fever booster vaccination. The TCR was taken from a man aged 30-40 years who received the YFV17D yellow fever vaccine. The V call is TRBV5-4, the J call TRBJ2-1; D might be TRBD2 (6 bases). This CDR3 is CASSLVGSKGNEQFF. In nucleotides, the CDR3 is TGTGCCAGCAGCTTGGTCGGGAGCAAGGGCAATGAGCAGTTCTTC.